Listed below are T cell receptor beta chains from one sample, sequenced in a study of cytomegalovirus exposure and HLA in healthy donors. Libraries were prepared by immunoSEQ multiplex PCR; TCRdb keeps only in-frame clonotypes and omits some of them. In the table there are under 150,000 clones, around 84% of which are singletons. The sample was PBMCs. These receptors were collected from a young man in good health and CMV-seropositive. CDR3s include the opening cysteine and the closing phenylalanine or tryptophan. Not all rows give a size; the values are once, few, many and, for expanded clones, a class.

clone_size	cdr3_length	v_call	j_call	cdr3_aa
once	11	TRBV29-1	TRBJ1-1	CSTRIGTEAFF
once	13	TRBV12-2	TRBJ2-5	CASRSQGIGTQYF
-	14	TRBV7-2	TRBJ1-4	CASSSGQLAEKLFF
-	15	TRBV29-1	TRBJ2-7	CSGRSGTSSDYEQYF
-	16	TRBV12-5	TRBJ1-1	CASGLVGGLRSTEAFF
-	15	TRBV9	TRBJ2-7	CASSVEGARTYEQYF
-	13	TRBV29-1	TRBJ1-4	CSVARTGDEKLFF
-	12	TRBV12-5	TRBJ1-5	CASGFRDQPQHF
-	14	TRBV2	TRBJ2-1	CASSGLASYNEQFF
-	11	TRBV5-5	TRBJ1-1	CASSLVVEAFF
-	14	TRBV30	TRBJ1-3	CAWSGTSLGNTIYF
-	13	TRBV7-9	TRBJ2-1	CASSLVEWDEQFF
-	14	TRBV18	TRBJ1-2	CASSSAGGNYGYTF
-	16	TRBV6-5	TRBJ1-6	CASSYDGGEPNSPLHF